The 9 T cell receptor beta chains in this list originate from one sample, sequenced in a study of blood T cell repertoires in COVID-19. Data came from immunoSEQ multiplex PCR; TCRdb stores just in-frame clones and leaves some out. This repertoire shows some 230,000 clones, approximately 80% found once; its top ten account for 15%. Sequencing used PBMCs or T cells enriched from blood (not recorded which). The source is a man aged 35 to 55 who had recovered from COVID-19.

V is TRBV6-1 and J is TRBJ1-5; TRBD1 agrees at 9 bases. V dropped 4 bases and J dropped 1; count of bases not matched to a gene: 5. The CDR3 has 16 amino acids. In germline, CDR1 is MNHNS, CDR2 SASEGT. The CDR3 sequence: CASSGRQGGSNQPQHF. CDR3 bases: TGTGCCAGCAGTGGAAGACAGGGGGGCAGCAATCAGCCCCAGCATTTT.

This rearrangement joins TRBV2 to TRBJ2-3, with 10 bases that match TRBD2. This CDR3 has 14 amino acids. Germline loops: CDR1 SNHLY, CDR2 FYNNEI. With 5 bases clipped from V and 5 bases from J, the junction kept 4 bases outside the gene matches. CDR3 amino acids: CASSSGGAGDTQYF. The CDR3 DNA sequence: TGTGCCAGCAGTAGCGGGGGGGCCGGAGATACGCAGTATTTT. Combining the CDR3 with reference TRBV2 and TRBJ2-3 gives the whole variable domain EPEVTQTPSHQVTQMGQEVILRCVPISNHLYFYWYRQILGQKVEFLVSFYNNEISEKSEIFDDQFSVERPDGSNFTLKIRSTKLEDSAMYFCASSSGGAGDTQYFGPGTRLTVL.

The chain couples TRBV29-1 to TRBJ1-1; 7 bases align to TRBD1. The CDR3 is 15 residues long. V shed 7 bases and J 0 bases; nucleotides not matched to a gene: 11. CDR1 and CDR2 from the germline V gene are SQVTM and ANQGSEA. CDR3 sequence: CSATRQGGMNTEAFF. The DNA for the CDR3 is TGCAGCGCTACTCGACAGGGTGGGATGAACACTGAAGCTTTCTTT.

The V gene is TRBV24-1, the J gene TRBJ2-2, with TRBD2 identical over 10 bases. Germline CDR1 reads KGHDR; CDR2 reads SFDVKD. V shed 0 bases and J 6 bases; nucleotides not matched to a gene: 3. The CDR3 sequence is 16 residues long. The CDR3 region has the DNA TGTGCCACCAGTGATTTGACGACTAGCGGGTCCGGGGAGCTGTTTTTT. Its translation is CATSDLTTSGSGELFF.

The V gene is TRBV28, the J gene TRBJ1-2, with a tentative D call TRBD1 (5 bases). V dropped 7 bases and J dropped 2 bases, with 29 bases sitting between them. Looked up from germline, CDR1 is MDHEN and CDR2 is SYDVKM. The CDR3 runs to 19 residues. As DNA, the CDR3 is TGTGCCAGCATGGACCCCCTCACCACCTGGGGGGGGGTAAACTATGGCTACACCTTC. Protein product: CASMDPLTTWGGVNYGYTF.

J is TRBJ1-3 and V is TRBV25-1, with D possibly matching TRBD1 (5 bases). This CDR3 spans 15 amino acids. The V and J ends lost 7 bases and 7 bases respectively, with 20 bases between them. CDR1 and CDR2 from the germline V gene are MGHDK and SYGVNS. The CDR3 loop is CASTKGASTGNTIYF. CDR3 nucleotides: TGTGCCAGCACCAAAGGGGCCTCGACCGGGAACACCATATATTTT.

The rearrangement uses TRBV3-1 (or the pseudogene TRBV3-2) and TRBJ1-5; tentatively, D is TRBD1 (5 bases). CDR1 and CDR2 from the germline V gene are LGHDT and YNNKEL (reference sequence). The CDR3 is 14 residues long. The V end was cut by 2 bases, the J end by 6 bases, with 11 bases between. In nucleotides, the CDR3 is TGTGCCAGCAGCCAACGGGGGTCGGGTCAGCCCCAGCATTTT. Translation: CASSQRGSGQPQHF.

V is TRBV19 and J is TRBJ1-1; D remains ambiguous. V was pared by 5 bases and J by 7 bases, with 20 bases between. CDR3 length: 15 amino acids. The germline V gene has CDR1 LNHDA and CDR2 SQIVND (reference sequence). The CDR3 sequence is CASSSTPGGTVEAFF. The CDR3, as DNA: TGTGCCAGTAGTTCTACCCCGGGAGGAACGGTTGAAGCTTTCTTT.

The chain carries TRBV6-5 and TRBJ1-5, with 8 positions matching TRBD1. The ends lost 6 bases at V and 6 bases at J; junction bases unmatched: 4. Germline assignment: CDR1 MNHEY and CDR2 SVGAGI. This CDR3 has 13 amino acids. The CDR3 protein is CASSQGAGQPQHF. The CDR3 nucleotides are TGTGCCAGCAGCCAGGGGGCGGGTCAGCCCCAGCATTTT.